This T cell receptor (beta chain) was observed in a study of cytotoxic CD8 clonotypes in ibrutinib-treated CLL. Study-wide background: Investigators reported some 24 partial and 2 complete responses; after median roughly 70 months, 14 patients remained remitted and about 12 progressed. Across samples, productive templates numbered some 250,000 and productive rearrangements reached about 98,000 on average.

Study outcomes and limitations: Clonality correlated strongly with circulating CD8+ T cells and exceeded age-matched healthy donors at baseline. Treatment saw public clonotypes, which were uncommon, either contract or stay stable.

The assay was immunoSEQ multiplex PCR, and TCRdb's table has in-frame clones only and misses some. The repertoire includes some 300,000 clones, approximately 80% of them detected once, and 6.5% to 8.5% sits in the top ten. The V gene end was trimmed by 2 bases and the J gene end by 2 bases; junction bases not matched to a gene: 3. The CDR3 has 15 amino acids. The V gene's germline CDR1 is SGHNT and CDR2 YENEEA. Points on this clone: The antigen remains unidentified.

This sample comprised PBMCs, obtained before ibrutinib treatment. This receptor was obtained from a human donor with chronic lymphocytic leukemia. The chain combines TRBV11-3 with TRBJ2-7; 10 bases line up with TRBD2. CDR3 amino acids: CASSLTSGVTYEQYF. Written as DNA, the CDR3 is TGTGCCAGCAGCTTAACTAGCGGGGTGACCTACGAGCAGTACTTC.